Following are 20 T cell receptor beta chains from one sample sequenced in a study of human T cells and chemical hapten exposure. TCRdb recomputed calls from the RACE reads with MiXCR, one row per CDR3 protein. The sample carries 150,000 to 200,000 distinct CDR3 sequences, approximately 14% recorded once. Time point given: patch test 1, 2 weeks after DPC sensitization. Stated treatment: therapeutic diphenylcyclopropenone sensitization with weekly scalp DPC. The starting material was whole blood, obtained in connection with sensitization to the hapten diphenylcyclopropenone (DPC). These receptors came from a woman in her 30s with alopecia areata. Some clones in this sample may be carry-over from other donors' samples.

This clonotype was seen more than once but under ten times. The rearrangement joins TRBV19 to TRBJ1-5; weak D call: TRBD1 (6 bases). This CDR3 is built from 17 residues. Trimming stripped 1 base from V and 4 bases from J, with 17 bases between. CDR1 and CDR2 from the germline V gene are LNHDA and SQIVND (reference sequence). CDR3 in amino acids: CASSIVTGASMNQPQHF. The CDR3 DNA reads TGTGCCAGTAGTATAGTGACGGGGGCGAGTATGAATCAGCCCCAGCATTTT.

Note on this clonotype: An end of the junction does not agree with germline; a read error may underlie this. V gene TRBV2 combines with J gene TRBJ2-5, with D uncertain. This CDR3 has 10 amino acids. From germline, CDR1 is SNHLY and CDR2 FYNNEI. This CDR3 reads CASSEETQYF. The DNA of the CDR3 is TGTGCCAGCAGCGAAGAGACCCAGTACTTC.

This clonotype was detected ten times or more. This CDR3 reads CASSPGRTFGGYTF. In DNA, the CDR3 is TGTGCCAGCAGTCCGGGACGGACCTTCGGAGGCTACACCTTC. The gene calls are TRBV12-3 or TRBV12-4 and TRBJ1-2; weak D call: TRBD1 (5 bases). The CDR3 length is 14 residues. The V end was cut by 5 bases, the J end by 8 bases, with 18 bases between.

The chain has TRBV18 and TRBJ1-1, with D unresolved. The CDR3 length is 16 residues. Germline CDR1 KGHSH, CDR2 LQKENI. The V end lost 4 bases, the J end lost 0 bases, and 15 bases lay between the germline ends. The CDR3 nucleotides read TGTGCCAGCTCACTGAGGCCGGGAGGGATGAACACTGAAGCTTTCTTT. The encoded protein is CASSLRPGGMNTEAFF.

The table lists this clonotype with many counts. The V call is TRBV2, the J call TRBJ1-3; a weak D match, TRBD1 (6 bases). Germline V gene sequence: CDR1 SNHLY, CDR2 FYNNEI. This CDR3 spans 15 amino acids. The V end lost 1 base, the J end lost 3 bases, and 10 bases lay between the germline ends. CDR3 region: CASSEGRGLGNTIYF. CDR3 DNA: TGTGCCAGCAGTGAAGGCAGGGGACTTGGAAACACCATATATTTT.

This clonotype was observed many times. V and J are TRBV3-1 and TRBJ1-2; D unclear. V lost 4 bases and J 6 bases, leaving 12 bases between the germline ends. The CDR3 length is 13 residues. The germline V gene has CDR1 LGHDT and CDR2 YNNKEL (reference sequence). CDR3 in amino acids: CASSLRAPDGYTF. The CDR3 coding sequence is TGTGCCAGCAGCCTCCGGGCTCCAGATGGCTACACCTTC.

This clonotype turned up a few times. This rearrangement joins TRBV2 to TRBJ1-5; D uncertain. Germline CDR1 and CDR2: SNHLY and FYNNEI. This CDR3 is built from 13 residues. Trimming stripped 3 bases from V and 5 bases from J, with 8 bases between. For the CDR3, the DNA is TGTGCCAGCAGTGAGAACGCCCATCAGCCCCAGCATTTT. This sequence encodes CASSENAHQPQHF. The whole variable domain, filled in from reference TRBV2 and TRBJ1-5, reads EPEVTQTPSHQVTQMGQEVILRCVPISNHLYFYWYRQILGQKVEFLVSFYNNEISEKSEIFDDQFSVERPDGSNFTLKIRSTKLEDSAMYFCASSENAHQPQHFGDGTRLSIL.

This clonotype appeared a few times. The genes are TRBV6-6 and TRBJ2-3; 12 bases line up with TRBD2. J lost 4 bases, V lost 2 bases, and 1 base had no gene match. CDR1 is MNHNY, CDR2 SVGAGI, per germline (reference sequence). The CDR3 consists of 15 residues. The CDR3 DNA is TGTGCCAGCAGTTACACTAGCGGGAGGTCAGATACGCAGTATTTT. It yields the protein CASSYTSGRSDTQYF.

This chain joins TRBV28 and TRBJ2-7, with 12 bases fitting TRBD2. The CDR3 is 16 residues long. Germline CDR1 MDHEN, CDR2 SYDVKM. The ends lost 5 bases at V and 3 bases at J; junction bases unmatched: 8. CDR3 in amino acids: CASSLKTSGSLYEQYF. The CDR3 region has the DNA TGTGCCAGCAGTCTGAAGACTAGCGGGAGTCTCTACGAGCAGTACTTC.

This clonotype was seen only a few times. The chain combines TRBV6-7 with TRBJ2-2, with D unresolved. TRBV6-7 is treated as an ORF (open reading frame) with a function not yet certain. The CDR3 consists of 17 residues. V was cut by 7 bases and J by 4 bases, with 22 bases left in between. The CDR3 DNA reads TGTGCCAGCACCGAAGGGCCGATTCCAGCGAGCACCGGGGAGCTGTTTTTT. Encoded protein: CASTEGPIPASTGELFF.

This clonotype was found many times. The chain combines TRBV4-1 with TRBJ1-4, with TRBD1 identical over 8 bases. The germline CDR1 and CDR2 sequences are MGHRA and YSYEKL. This CDR3 has 15 residues. J lost 8 bases, V lost 1 base, and 6 bases had no gene match. The CDR3 region is CASSQAGQGREKLFF. The DNA for the CDR3 is TGCGCCAGCAGCCAAGCAGGACAGGGTAGGGAAAAACTGTTTTTT.

Comment on this clonotype: The junction and the germline gene differ at one end; a read error may be behind it. The chain links TRBV18 to TRBJ2-1; 12 bases are a match to TRBD1. The CDR3 is 16 residues long. The germline gives CDR1 KGHSH, CDR2 LQKENI. The CDR3 sequence: CATSSRPGQGASEQFF. The DNA for the CDR3 is TGTGCCACCTCATCTAGACCGGGACAGGGGGCGTCTGAGCAGTTCTTC. Together with reference TRBV18 and TRBJ2-1, the CDR3 gives the full variable domain: NAGVMQNPRHLVRRRGQEARLRCSPMKGHSHVYWYRQLPEEGLKFMVYLQKENIIDESGMPKERFSAEFPKEGPSILRIQQVVRGDSAAYFCATSSRPGQGASEQFFGPGTRLTVL.

This clonotype came up a few times. The V and J genes are TRBV20-1 and TRBJ1-5; a possible D gene is TRBD1 (5 bases). V dropped 5 bases and J dropped 0 bases, with 8 bases sitting between them. CDR3 length: 13 residues. CDR1 and CDR2 from the germline V gene are DFQATT and SNEGSKA (reference sequence). CDR3 region: CSAWDFSNQPQHF. In DNA form, the CDR3 reads TGCAGTGCTTGGGACTTTAGCAATCAGCCCCAGCATTTT.

This sequence joins TRBV6-2 or TRBV6-3 and TRBJ1-4, with a weak D call TRBD1 (5 bases). This CDR3 is 13 amino acids long. Germline CDR1 MNHEY, CDR2 SVGEGT. Trimming left V 10 bases short and J 5 bases short, with 14 bases between. In DNA form, the CDR3 reads TGTGCCACCTCCGGGACGGAGAATGAAAAACTGTTTTTT. Translated, it gives CATSGTENEKLFF.

V gene TRBV7-3 combines with J gene TRBJ2-2; TRBD2 matches 7 bases. The CDR3 runs to 15 residues. V was pared by 5 bases and J by 5 bases, with 8 bases of the junction left unmatched. Per germline, CDR1 SGHTA and CDR2 FQGTGA. In nucleotides, the CDR3 is TGTGCCAGCAGCCCCAAGCGGGGTCGGACCGGGGAGCTGTTTTTT. Amino acid sequence: CASSPKRGRTGELFF. The full variable domain, rest sourced from reference TRBV7-3 and TRBJ2-2, is GAGVSQTPSNKVTEKGKYVELRCDPISGHTALYWYRQSLGQGPEFLIYFQGTGAADDSGLPNDRFFAVRPEGSVSTLKIQRTERGDSAVYLCASSPKRGRTGELFFGEGSRLTVL.

This rearrangement joins TRBV24-1 to TRBJ2-1; D gene uncertain. V was clipped by 2 bases and J by 4 bases, with 5 bases between them. CDR3 length equals 13 residues. In germline, CDR1 is KGHDR, CDR2 SFDVKD. The chain's CDR3 is CATSDYVYNEQFF. The CDR3 nucleotides read TGTGCCACCAGTGATTACGTGTACAATGAGCAGTTCTTC.

The chain joins TRBV20-1 to TRBJ2-7; 11 bases map to TRBD2. Germline CDR1 and CDR2: DFQATT and SNEGSKA (reference sequence). Unmatched junction bases numbered 3, after V lost 8 bases and J lost 6 bases. The CDR3 runs to 11 residues. The CDR3 is CSSTSGVEQYF. Here the CDR3 DNA reads TGCAGTTCGACTAGCGGGGTCGAGCAGTACTTC.

The J gene is TRBJ2-7, the V gene TRBV5-5; 10 nucleotides match TRBD1. After removal of 6 bases from V and 2 bases from J, the junction contained 8 bases not matched to a gene. CDR3 length: 15 residues. CDR1 and CDR2 (germline): SGHKS, YYEKEE (reference sequence). The CDR3 DNA follows: TGTGCCAGCACCAATGCGGGACAGGGGACCTACGAGCAGTACTTC. Amino acid sequence: CASTNAGQGTYEQYF.

This chain connects TRBV6-5 to TRBJ1-2; a possible D gene is TRBD1 (5 bases). The CDR3 length is 15 residues. Trimming removed 0 bases at V and 4 bases at J, with 12 bases between. Germline CDR1 is MNHEY and CDR2 is SVGAGI. The CDR3 sequence is CASSYSLAGSYGYTF. The CDR3 DNA is TGTGCCAGCAGTTACTCGTTAGCAGGGAGCTATGGCTACACCTTC.

The chain couples TRBV6-1 to TRBJ1-1; 8 bases agree with TRBD1. The CDR3 has 14 amino acids. Germline V gene data show CDR1 as MNHNS and CDR2 as SASEGT. After removal of 5 bases from V and 4 bases from J, the junction contained 6 bases not matched to a gene. CDR3: CASSSTGGGTEAFF. The DNA for the CDR3 is TGTGCCAGCAGTAGTACAGGGGGAGGCACTGAAGCTTTCTTT.